The clone carrying this TCR beta chain was picked up many times. What it binds is not known. The trim removed 5 bases at V and 7 bases at J, leaving 7 bases unmatched. Looked up from germline, CDR1 is SGHAT and CDR2 is FQDESV (reference sequence). The CDR3 sequence is 16 residues long. The data stem from a study of T cells in Graves' hyperthyroidism and ophthalmopathy. Notes on the study in general: Most thyroid clonotypes that were expanded above 0.001 also turned up in blood.

Together with thyroid ultrasound, orbital computed tomography, serum thyroxine and TRAb, clinical symptoms were used for diagnoses. RNA transcripts were the template for amplifying TCR beta CDR3 regions. HTBI primers were used for first-round RT-PCR of the TCR CDR3. TCRdb redid the calling of the multiplex PCR reads with MiXCR, one entry per CDR3 protein. The table has 550,000 to 650,000 distinct CDR3 sequences, roughly 15% seen once. The chain carries TRBV11-1 and TRBJ2-1, with TRBD2 matching 14 bases. The receptor's source is a woman in her 40s with Graves' hyperthyroidism. The sequencing input was blood. In DNA, the CDR3 is TGTGCCAGCAGCCCGCGGGGACTAGCGGGAGAAAATGAGCAGTTCTTC. Amino acids: CASSPRGLAGENEQFF.